This is a list of T cell receptor beta chains from one sample in a study of OX40 agonist ivuxolimab in advanced cancers. The data were produced by immunoSEQ multiplex PCR, yet TCRdb's version contains in-frame clones alone and is incomplete. Of some 77,000 clones in the sample, roughly nine tenths were seen once. This specimen was CD4+ or CD8+ T cells sorted from blood, taken in a trial of the OX40 agonist ivuxolimab. Source of these receptors: an adult with an advanced solid tumor such as melanoma, head and neck, liver or kidney cancer. Each CDR3 is given with its conserved first and last residue. Each record gives: clone size, D gene, V gene, J gene, CDR3 DNA, CDR3 protein. A D gene is named only where the DNA matches it firmly. Clone size is stated in some rows and not others, as once, few, many or a class when expanded.

>once|NA|TRBV5-1|TRBJ2-2
TGCGCCAGCAGCTTGACAGGTGGTTCAGTAGGGGAGCTGTTTTTT
CASSLTGGSVGELFF
>NA|NA|TRBV6-5|TRBJ2-5
TGTGCCAGCACCGACAGGGCGGGAGAAGAGACCCAGTACTTC
CASTDRAGEETQYF
>NA|NA|TRBV9|TRBJ1-2
TGTGCCAGCAGCGTAGCTGTCGGCTCGGGGGGCTACACCTTC
CASSVAVGSGGYTF
>NA|TRBD1|TRBV7-2|TRBJ2-7
TGTGCCAGCAGCCTCGGGACAGGGTTCGAGCAGTACTTC
CASSLGTGFEQYF
>NA|TRBD2|TRBV5-1|TRBJ2-3
TGCGCCAGCAGACCGGCGGGAGACCGGACAGATACGCAGTATTTT
CASRPAGDRTDTQYF
>once|NA|TRBV7-8|TRBJ1-5
TGTGCCAGTTCGTCCGTTTCTCAGCCCCAGCATTTT
CASSSVSQPQHF
>NA|NA|TRBV5-1|TRBJ1-4
TGCGCCAGCAGCTCGGACCCTACAACTAATGAAAAACTGTTTTTT
CASSSDPTTNEKLFF
>NA|NA|TRBV6-5|TRBJ2-7
TGTGCCAGCAGTTACTCTACTAGGTCCCCCTACGAGCAGTACTTC
CASSYSTRSPYEQYF
>NA|NA|TRBV29-1|TRBJ2-2
TGCAGCGTTCGCTCGGGGGACACCGGGGAGCTGTTTTTT
CSVRSGDTGELFF
>NA|TRBD1|TRBV10-3|TRBJ1-6
TGTGCCATCAGTGAGTGGACAGGGGGCGAATCACCCCTCCACTTT
CAISEWTGGESPLHF
>NA|TRBD1|TRBV2|TRBJ2-3
TGTGCCAGCGAAAACAGGGGAACAGATACGCAGTATTTT
CASENRGTDTQYF
>NA|NA|TRBV19|TRBJ2-7
TGTGCCAGTAGTATAGATCTAGCAGGCCGCTACGAGCAGTACTTC
CASSIDLAGRYEQYF
>NA|NA|TRBV29-1|TRBJ2-1
TGCAGCGTGATAAATCGGGGGTCTAGCCTTGCCTCCTACAATGAGCAGTTCTTC
CSVINRGSSLASYNEQFF
>NA|NA|TRBV7-9|TRBJ1-1
TGTGCCAGCAGCTTGGACGAGGGCACTGAAGCTTTCTTT
CASSLDEGTEAFF
>NA|NA|TRBV18|TRBJ1-1
TGTGCCAGCTCACCCCAAGGGGGGAAGAACACTGAAGCTTTCTTT
CASSPQGGKNTEAFF
>NA|NA|TRBV15|TRBJ2-7
TGTGCCACCAGCGGGAGGAGCTCCTACGAGCAGTACTTC
CATSGRSSYEQYF
>NA|TRBD1|TRBV11-3|TRBJ2-1
TGTGCCAGCAGCTTAGGAGGCACAGGGGGCGGATTGAATGAGCAGTTCTTC
CASSLGGTGGGLNEQFF
>NA|TRBD1|TRBV11-2|TRBJ1-3
TGTGCCAGCAGCTCCCAAGGACAGGGGCGTAATTACTCTGGAAACACCATATATTTT
CASSSQGQGRNYSGNTIYF
>NA|NA|TRBV18|TRBJ2-1
TGTGCCAGCTCACCACCGCTTGTGTATGAGCAGTTCTTC
CASSPPLVYEQFF
>NA|TRBD2|TRBV19|TRBJ2-3
TGTGCCAGTAGTAATGGCGGGAGGGCCGGGACAGATACGCAGTATTTT
CASSNGGRAGTDTQYF
>NA|NA|TRBV11-2|TRBJ1-4
TGTGCCAGCAGCCTGGACAATGGAAAACTGTTTTTT
CASSLDNGKLFF
>NA|NA|TRBV7-6|TRBJ2-5
TGTGCCAGCAGCTTAGATGCTCTGGGGGAGACCCAGTACTTC
CASSLDALGETQYF
>NA|TRBD1|TRBV19|TRBJ1-5
TGTGCCAGTAGGACAGGGTATCAGCCCCAGCATTTT
CASRTGYQPQHF
>NA|TRBD2|TRBV5-4|TRBJ2-5
TGTGCCAGCAGCTTGGTGGCAGCGGGAGTGGAGACCCAGTACTTC
CASSLVAAGVETQYF
>NA|NA|TRBV7-2|TRBJ2-1
TGTGCCAGCAGCGTTATGATAGACGCCTACAATGAGCAGTTCTTC
CASSVMIDAYNEQFF
>NA|NA|TRBV6-5|TRBJ2-1
TGTGCCAGCAGACCCTCGGGGGCCCTTGAGCAGTTCTTC
CASRPSGALEQFF
>NA|NA|TRBV7-2|TRBJ2-1
TGTGCCAGCAGCTTAGGGACCCTAGGGAATGAGCAGTTCTTC
CASSLGTLGNEQFF
>few|NA|TRBV2|TRBJ1-5
TGTGCCAGCAGTGATCGGCAGGGCACTCAGCCCCAGCATTTT
CASSDRQGTQPQHF
>NA|TRBD1|TRBV4-1|TRBJ2-7
TGCGCCAGCAGAAGGGACAGCACCTACGAGCAGTACTTC
CASRRDSTYEQYF
>NA|NA|TRBV6-5|TRBJ2-6
TGTGCCAGCCGCCCCGGCGGTTCTGGGGCCAACGTCCTGACTTTC
CASRPGGSGANVLTF
>NA|NA|TRBV5-1|TRBJ1-3
TGCGCCAGCAGCTTGTCAGGTCTGAGCTCTGGAAACACCATATATTTT
CASSLSGLSSGNTIYF
>NA|NA|TRBV11-3|TRBJ1-2
TGTGCCAGCAGCCCCCCAGGGGCGGGAGGCTACACCTTC
CASSPPGAGGYTF
>NA|TRBD2|TRBV7-2|TRBJ2-7
TGTGCCAGCACCCGCCAAAGCGGGAGCGCCTACGAGCAGTACTTC
CASTRQSGSAYEQYF
>NA|NA|TRBV18|TRBJ2-7
TGTGCCAGCTCACCAGGGGGGTCTAGCTCCTACGAGCAGTACTTC
CASSPGGSSSYEQYF
>NA|NA|TRBV11-3|TRBJ2-3
TGTGCCAGCAGCTTAGGGGTCAGCACAGATACGCAGTATTTT
CASSLGVSTDTQYF
>few|TRBD2|TRBV2|TRBJ2-3
TGTGCCAGCAGATACGGGGGGGATACGCAGTATTTT
CASRYGGDTQYF
>NA|TRBD2|TRBV19|TRBJ2-3
TGTGCCAGTAGTATAGGGGGCGGGAGTCTCACAGATACGCAGTATTTT
CASSIGGGSLTDTQYF
>NA|TRBD1|TRBV18|TRBJ2-1
TGTGCCAGCTCACCAGGGACAGGGGTGCGTGAGCAGTTCTTC
CASSPGTGVREQFF
>NA|TRBD1|TRBV6-1|TRBJ1-1
TGTGCCAGCAGAGCCTTCCGGGACAGGGTTCCTGAAGCTTTCTTT
CASRAFRDRVPEAFF
>NA|NA|TRBV6-5|TRBJ2-6
TGTGCCAGCGCCTTAATCGGGGCCAACGTCCTGACTTTC
CASALIGANVLTF
>NA|NA|TRBV28|TRBJ2-7
TGTGCCAGCAGTGAACAGGGTGGGGGCTCCTACGAGCAGTACTTC
CASSEQGGGSYEQYF
>NA|NA|TRBV11-3|TRBJ1-1
TGTGCCAGCAGCGATTATCATGACGGACCGAACACTGAAGCTTTCTTT
CASSDYHDGPNTEAFF
>once|NA|TRBV10-1|TRBJ2-6
TGCGCCAGGGAAGACGGACTAAACTCTGGGGCCAACGTCCTGACTTTC
CAREDGLNSGANVLTF
>NA|TRBD2|TRBV6-5|TRBJ2-7
TGTGCCAGCATTCGAGCGGGACGCCCGTACGAGCAGTACTTC
CASIRAGRPYEQYF
>NA|NA|TRBV4-3|TRBJ2-3
TGCGCCAGCAGCCAAGAAGGACGGACTAGCACAGATACGCAGTATTTT
CASSQEGRTSTDTQYF
>NA|NA|TRBV6-6|TRBJ1-3
TGTGCCAGCAGTCTCCGGGGGGCCAGTGGAAACACCATATATTTT
CASSLRGASGNTIYF